Included here is one TCR beta chain sequence, with context. Its specificity is not known. This entry is derived from a study of Ad26.COV2.S vaccination and SARS-CoV-2 variants. Study overall: Ad26.COV2.S, an intramuscular injection, was given once or twice 56 days apart. General study results and limits: Vaccinees showed greater spike-specific TCR breadth than placebo recipients. It is possible that the TCR breadth and depth analyses underestimated the total T cell responses.

Treatment: around 19 received Ad26.COV2.S at low or high dose, single or two shots; roughly five received placebo; per-sample allocation not given. Day 63 after the first injection of vaccine or placebo was the sampling time. Trimming removed 4 bases at V and 2 bases at J, with 6 bases between. This CDR3 spans 12 amino acids. Per germline, CDR1 SQVTM and CDR2 ANQGSEA. Repertoires were generated with immunoSEQ multiplex PCR, while TCRdb's copy carries only in-frame clones and drops some. The sample holds some 240,000 clones, around 90% seen once. This material consisted of peripheral blood, taken in a trial of Ad26.COV2.S vaccine versus placebo. The chain carries TRBV29-1 and TRBJ1-3; no clear D gene. This TCR was sampled from a person aged 18 to 59 who received the Ad26.COV2.S COVID-19 vaccine or a placebo. CDR3 in amino acids: CSVGSTGNTIYF. As DNA, the CDR3 is TGCAGCGTTGGGTCGACTGGAAACACCATATATTTT.